These 17 T cell receptor beta chains were sequenced from one sample in a study of post-analysis software for immune sequencing data. Study-level points and caveats: TRBV5-6, TRBV5-1 and TRBV20-1 belonged to a set of roughly 5 TRBV segments that were more frequent in patients than controls.

The antigens these receptors bind are not known. Presence of unique molecular identifiers characterized the TCR beta cDNA libraries. Via MiXCR, TCRdb re-called the PCR reads, giving one row per CDR3 protein. The repertoire holds about 770,000 distinct CDR3 sequences, with under 60% as singletons. Material for sequencing was blood. The receptors come from a girl aged 5 to 17 with multiple sclerosis.

There are a few counts of this clonotype. The V gene is TRBV28, the J gene TRBJ1-5; D gene ambiguous. Trimming removed 7 bases at V and 6 bases at J, with 10 bases between. Looked up from germline, CDR1 is MDHEN and CDR2 is SYDVKM. The CDR3 runs 12 residues. The chain's CDR3 is CASTPGGQPQHF. Here the CDR3 DNA reads TGTGCCAGCACCCCGGGAGGTCAGCCCCAGCATTTT.

The chain is built from TRBV7-2 and TRBJ2-7, with D possibly matching TRBD1 (6 bases). V lost 0 bases, J lost 0 bases, and 15 bases lay in between. The germline gives CDR1 SGHTA, CDR2 FQGNSA. The CDR3 is 17 amino acids. The DNA of the CDR3 is TGTGCCAGCAGCTTAGCGCCAGCAGGGGTCGGCTCCTACGAGCAGTACTTC. It encodes CASSLAPAGVGSYEQYF.

The count of this clonotype is one. J is TRBJ2-6 and V is TRBV7-9; D unresolved. The CDR3 is 15 amino acids. CDR1 is SEHNR and CDR2 is FQNEAQ in the germline V gene (reference sequence). V shed 5 bases and J shed 3 bases, with 11 bases lying between them. The CDR3 spells CASSPARYGANVLTF. In DNA, the CDR3 is TGTGCCAGCAGCCCGGCCCGCTATGGGGCCAACGTCCTGACTTTC.

V gene TRBV6-2 or TRBV6-3 combines with J gene TRBJ2-5, with a tentative D call TRBD2 (6 bases). This CDR3 region has 13 residues. Germline V gives CDR1 MNHEY, CDR2 SVGEGT. Trimming took 5 bases from V and 5 from J, leaving 12 bases between them. The CDR3 DNA reads TGTGCCAGCAGTGGTCGGGAGCGGGAGACCCAGTACTTC. Its translation is CASSGRERETQYF.

The chain couples TRBV30 to TRBJ1-1; D call uncertain. The CDR3 is made up of 11 amino acids. V was shortened by 5 bases and J by 4 bases, with 8 bases between the two germline ends. CDR1 is GTSNPN, CDR2 SVGIG, per germline (reference sequence). The CDR3 coding sequence is TGTGCCTGGGAGCTTAGCACTGAAGCTTTCTTT. It is translated as CAWELSTEAFF.

This clonotype was observed a few times. This chain connects TRBV7-2 to TRBJ2-7, with unresolved D. V was clipped by 5 bases and J by 1 base, with 12 bases between them. Germline V CDR1 and CDR2: SGHTA, FQGNSA. This CDR3 spans 14 amino acids. The CDR3 nucleotides read TGTGCCAGCAGCGCGGACGGGTTTTCCTACGAGCAGTACTTC. Its protein product is CASSADGFSYEQYF.

This clonotype was counted only a few times. The gene calls are TRBV20-1 and TRBJ2-7; 9 nucleotides match TRBD2. Germline CDR1 is DFQATT and CDR2 is SNEGSKA (reference sequence). The V and J ends lost 0 bases and 2 bases, in that order; junction bases with no gene match: 5. This CDR3 contains 15 residues. The CDR3: CSARDRGLAPYEQYF. The CDR3 DNA is TGCAGTGCTAGAGATCGGGGACTAGCACCCTACGAGCAGTACTTC.

The rearrangement links TRBV7-8 to TRBJ1-2; no clear D gene. The CDR3 has 15 residues. V was shortened by 4 bases and J by 4 bases, with 16 bases between the two germline ends. Germline values: CDR1 SGHVS, CDR2 FQNEAQ. CDR3 amino acids: CASSSKDLPSYGYTF. The CDR3 nucleotides are TGTGCCAGCAGCTCCAAGGACCTACCATCCTATGGCTACACCTTC.

This chain connects TRBV10-3 to TRBJ2-5, with 7 positions matching TRBD2. The trim removed 2 bases at V and 1 base at J, leaving 7 bases unmatched. The CDR3 extends over 16 amino acids. Germline CDR1 and CDR2: ENHRY and SYGVKD. In DNA form, the CDR3 reads TGTGCCATCAGTGAGACCCGACTAGCACGCCAAGAGACCCAGTACTTC. The encoded protein is CAISETRLARQETQYF.

This rearrangement joins TRBV5-1 to TRBJ2-5; no clear D gene. CDR1 is SGHRS and CDR2 is YFSETQ in the germline V gene. The ends were cut back, 4 bases at V and 0 bases at J, with 10 bases in the middle. The CDR3 loop spans 14 amino acids. CDR3 in amino acids: CASSEALHQETQYF. DNA of the CDR3: TGCGCCAGCAGCGAGGCTTTGCACCAAGAGACCCAGTACTTC.

This clonotype was recorded a few times. The gene calls are TRBV29-1 and TRBJ2-1, with a weak D call TRBD2 (6 bases). Germline loops: CDR1 SQVTM, CDR2 ANQGSEA. V lost 2 bases and J 4 bases, leaving 15 bases between the germline ends. CDR3 size: 15 residues. CDR3: CSVELAAGPYNEQFF. The CDR3 DNA follows: TGCAGCGTTGAATTAGCTGCGGGGCCTTACAATGAGCAGTTCTTC.

This clonotype appeared many times. The chain joins TRBV11-2 to TRBJ2-3, with TRBD2 identical over 11 bases. The CDR3 is 15 amino acids. J was trimmed by 1 base and V by 10 bases; bases with no gene match: 7. Germline CDR1 reads SGHAT; CDR2 reads FQNNGV. The CDR3 loop is CATELAGAGTDTQYF. Written as DNA, the CDR3 is TGTGCCACCGAACTAGCGGGAGCAGGCACAGATACGCAGTATTTT.

In its sample, this clonotype was seen a few times. The J gene is TRBJ2-1, the V gene TRBV7-3; 13 nucleotides line up with TRBD2. This CDR3 spans 19 amino acids. Trimming removed 1 base from V and 4 bases from J; junction bases left unmatched: 10. Per the germline V gene, CDR1 is SGHTA and CDR2 is FQGTGA. The CDR3 DNA follows: TGTGCCAGCAGCTTAAAGGCTGGGACTAGCGGGAAATATTACAATGAGCAGTTCTTC. Amino acids: CASSLKAGTSGKYYNEQFF.

The CDR3 DNA is TGCGCCAGGGGACTCAATCCAGAGGCCAAAAACATTCAGTACTTC. It encodes CARGLNPEAKNIQYF. The chain employs TRBV5-1 and TRBJ2-4; D perhaps matches TRBD2 (6 bases). V gave up 8 bases and J gave up 1 base, with 16 bases separating them. This CDR3 is 15 amino acids long. Germline V CDR1 and CDR2: SGHRS, YFSETQ.

This sequence joins TRBV10-3 and TRBJ1-2; no reliable D call. The CDR3 covers 14 residues. The germline V gene encodes CDR1 ENHRY and CDR2 SYGVKD. Trimming removed 0 bases from V and 5 bases from J, with 10 bases in between. DNA of the CDR3: TGTGCCATCAGTGAGTCACTCGAGGTATATGGCTACACCTTC. Its translation: CAISESLEVYGYTF.

CDR3 region: CSVILAGEYETQYF. The CDR3 DNA reads TGCAGCGTCATTCTAGCGGGAGAATATGAGACCCAGTACTTC. This chain joins TRBV29-1 and TRBJ2-5; TRBD2 matches 10 bases. The length of the CDR3 is 14 residues. J was trimmed by 5 bases and V by 6 bases; bases with no gene match: 9. Germline-derived CDR1 and CDR2 are SQVTM and ANQGSEA.

V is TRBV13 and J is TRBJ1-4; D is perhaps TRBD1 (5 bases). Trimming removed 5 bases at V and 8 bases at J, with 15 bases between. The CDR3 sequence is 14 residues long. CDR1 is PRHDT, CDR2 FYEKMQ, per germline (reference sequence). CDR3 sequence: CASSPAGDLEKLFF. Written as DNA, the CDR3 is TGTGCCAGCAGCCCCGCTGGGGACCTCGAAAAACTGTTTTTT.